This T cell receptor (beta chain) was found in a study of OX40 agonist ivuxolimab in advanced cancers. With V trimmed by 3 bases and J by 4 bases, 5 bases remained unmatched. The CDR3 has 15 residues. CDR1 and CDR2 (germline): SGDLS, YYNGEE. Some clones are missing from TCRdb's copy, which holds only in-frame ones; the method was immunoSEQ multiplex PCR. The repertoire consists of about 33,000 clones, with around 84% occurring once and the leading ten covering approximately 21%. Findings of the study overall: On average, CD8+ T cells had more expanded clones than CD4+.

Of note for this clone: Antigen unknown.

The genes are TRBV9 and TRBJ2-3; 10 bases fit TRBD2. This TCR came from an adult with an advanced solid tumor such as melanoma, head and neck, liver or kidney cancer. The sample in question was CD4+ or CD8+ T cells sorted from blood, obtained in a trial of the OX40 agonist ivuxolimab. The CDR3 is CASSGAGGLPDTQYF. CDR3 in DNA: TGTGCCAGCAGCGGAGCGGGGGGGCTTCCAGATACGCAGTATTTT.